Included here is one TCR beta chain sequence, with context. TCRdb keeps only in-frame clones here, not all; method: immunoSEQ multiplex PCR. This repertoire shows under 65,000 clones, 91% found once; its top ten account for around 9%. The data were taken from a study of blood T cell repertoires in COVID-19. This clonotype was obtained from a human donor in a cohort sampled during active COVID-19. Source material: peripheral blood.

CDR3 in amino acids: CASSSDYAQFF. CDR3 sequence (DNA): TGTGCCAGCAGCTCGGACTACGCCCAGTTCTTC. V usage is TRBV7-6 and J usage is TRBJ2-1; maybe TRBD2 (6 bases). The CDR3 is 11 amino acids. V lost 4 bases, J lost 13 bases, and 11 bases lay in between. The germline gives CDR1 SGHVS, CDR2 FNYEAQ.